This entry is about one TCR beta chain. The sample originates from a study of T cell changes during pregnancy in multiple sclerosis. Assay used: immunoSEQ multiplex PCR; TCRdb lists only in-frame clones, some missing. The sample gives approximately 70,000 clones, about 92% of which show up once; more than 1.2% is in the top ten. There are 17 residues in the CDR3. Germline CDR1 reads MGHRA; CDR2 reads YSYEKL. V gave up 0 bases and J gave up 4 bases; unmatched junction bases: 12. The chain employs TRBV4-1 and TRBJ2-7; 7 nucleotides agree with TRBD2. Sample: peripheral blood, taken after pregnancy. This clonotype was sampled from a female donor with multiple sclerosis, enrolled in a pregnancy study. The CDR3 DNA reads TGCGCCAGCAGCCAAGATCCCTCGAGGGAGGGCGGGTACGAGCAGTACTTC. The encoded protein is CASSQDPSREGGYEQYF.